This T cell receptor (beta chain) was obtained from a study of CD8 T cells in Susac syndrome. Trimming left V 5 bases short and J 6 bases short, with 12 bases between. This CDR3 region has 12 residues. Germline V lookup: CDR1 DFQATT, CDR2 SNEGSKA (reference sequence). The authors reverse transcribed about 0.45 to 1 ug RNA with random hexamers. Across 54 Vbeta and 13 Jbeta, immunoSEQ multiplex PCR amplified TCR beta CDR3. Via MiXCR, TCRdb re-called the immunoSEQ multiplex PCR reads, giving one row per CDR3 protein. Of some 180,000 distinct CDR3 sequences detected, around 94% appear once; the ten largest clones hold more than 0.08%. This clonotype appeared a single time.

The origin of this receptor is a human donor with Susac syndrome. Sequenced input: CD4+ T cells from PBMCs. The V call is TRBV20-1, the J call TRBJ2-3; weak D call: TRBD2 (5 bases). The CDR3 DNA reads TGCAGTGCTCCCGGGATTATGGATACGCAGTATTTT. Protein sequence: CSAPGIMDTQYF.